The 8 T cell receptor beta chains below all came from one sample that was sequenced in a study of blood T cell repertoires in COVID-19. The table came from immunoSEQ multiplex PCR; TCRdb's copy has only in-frame clones and leaves some out. The sample contains around 250,000 clones, approximately 92% of which appear only once. The sequencing sample was made of peripheral blood. These receptors originate from a woman aged 40 to 50 who had recovered from COVID-19.

This chain links TRBV4-1 with TRBJ2-7, with 7 positions matching TRBD1. V was pared by 1 base and J by 0 bases, with 3 bases of the junction left unmatched. The CDR3 is 15 residues long. Germline-derived CDR1 and CDR2 are MGHRA and YSYEKL. CDR3 nucleotide sequence: TGCGCCAGCAGCCAAGGGACAGGAAGCTCCTACGAGCAGTACTTC. As protein: CASSQGTGSSYEQYF.

This clone was picked up one time. Other DNA sequences in this sample translate to the same CDR3. The CDR3 loop reads CASSPLGTENTEAFF. DNA of the CDR3: TGTGCCAGCTCACCATTAGGCACAGAAAACACTGAAGCTTTCTTT. The gene calls are TRBV18 and TRBJ1-1; D is uncertain. CDR1 is KGHSH and CDR2 is LQKENI in the germline V gene. V lost 2 bases to trimming and J lost 2 bases, with 12 bases between them. CDR3 length: 15 amino acids.

V usage is TRBV4-1 and J usage is TRBJ2-2; a possible D gene is TRBD2 (6 bases). Germline loops: CDR1 MGHRA, CDR2 YSYEKL. The CDR3 is 15 amino acids. Trimming took 0 bases from V and 7 from J, leaving 12 bases between them. Here the CDR3 reads CASSQDPGGDGELFF. The CDR3, as DNA: TGCGCCAGCAGCCAAGATCCCGGCGGGGACGGGGAGCTGTTTTTT.

This clone was counted once. The chain is built from TRBV3-1 (or the pseudogene TRBV3-2) and TRBJ1-5; tentatively, D is TRBD1 (6 bases). Trimming removed 0 bases from V and 0 bases from J, with 12 bases in between. Germline V gives CDR1 LGHDT, CDR2 YNNKEL (reference sequence). The CDR3 has 17 amino acids. The CDR3 DNA follows: TGTGCCAGCAGCCAAGACAGGGGCGGTATTAGCAATCAGCCCCAGCATTTT. Translating it yields CASSQDRGGISNQPQHF.

The rearrangement joins TRBV18 to TRBJ2-1, with 7 bases aligning to TRBD1. V was clipped by 1 base and J by 0 bases; unmatched bases: 9. Germline V gene sequence: CDR1 KGHSH, CDR2 LQKENI. This CDR3 spans 18 amino acids. CDR3 amino acids: CASSPRGQAKGSYNEQFF. The CDR3 DNA follows: TGTGCCAGCTCACCACGTGGACAGGCGAAGGGCTCCTACAATGAGCAGTTCTTC.

This clone is a singleton in its sample. This chain connects TRBV25-1 to TRBJ1-2; no clear D gene. Trimming stripped 7 bases from V and 2 bases from J, with 11 bases between. The CDR3 contains 13 residues. Germline V gene lookup returns CDR1 MGHDK and CDR2 SYGVNS. In nucleotides, the CDR3 is TGTGCCAGCACCCTGGGCCTGAACTATGGCTACACCTTC. This codes for CASTLGLNYGYTF.

This clone was seen more than once but under ten times. This chain links TRBV19 with TRBJ2-5, with no clear D. The length of the CDR3 is 13 residues. Germline V gene sequence: CDR1 LNHDA, CDR2 SQIVND (reference sequence). V was trimmed by 2 bases and J by 7 bases, leaving 11 bases between them. CDR3 nucleotide sequence: TGTGCCAGTAGTATAACCTCACTGCGGACCCAGTACTTC. Translating gives CASSITSLRTQYF.

The J gene is TRBJ1-5, the V gene TRBV29-1; D not certain. Deletions cut 7 bases from V and 4 bases from J, with 14 bases between. The CDR3 is 13 residues long. From germline, CDR1 is SQVTM and CDR2 ANQGSEA. This chain's CDR3 is CSAATFFNQPQHF. The CDR3 DNA is TGCAGCGCCGCTACTTTTTTTAATCAGCCCCAGCATTTT.